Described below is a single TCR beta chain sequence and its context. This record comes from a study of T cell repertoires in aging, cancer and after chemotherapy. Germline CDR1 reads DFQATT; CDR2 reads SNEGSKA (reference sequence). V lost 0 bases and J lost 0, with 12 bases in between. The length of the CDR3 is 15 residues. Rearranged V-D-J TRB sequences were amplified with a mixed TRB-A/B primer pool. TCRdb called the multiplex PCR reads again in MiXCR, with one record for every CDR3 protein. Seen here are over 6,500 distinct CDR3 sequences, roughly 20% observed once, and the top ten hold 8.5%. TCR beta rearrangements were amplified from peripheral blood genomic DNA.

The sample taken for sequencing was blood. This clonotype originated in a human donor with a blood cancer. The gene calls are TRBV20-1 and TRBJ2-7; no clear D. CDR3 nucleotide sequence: TGCAGTGCTAGAGAAATTTTGGGCAGCTCCTACGAGCAGTACTTC. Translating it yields CSAREILGSSYEQYF.